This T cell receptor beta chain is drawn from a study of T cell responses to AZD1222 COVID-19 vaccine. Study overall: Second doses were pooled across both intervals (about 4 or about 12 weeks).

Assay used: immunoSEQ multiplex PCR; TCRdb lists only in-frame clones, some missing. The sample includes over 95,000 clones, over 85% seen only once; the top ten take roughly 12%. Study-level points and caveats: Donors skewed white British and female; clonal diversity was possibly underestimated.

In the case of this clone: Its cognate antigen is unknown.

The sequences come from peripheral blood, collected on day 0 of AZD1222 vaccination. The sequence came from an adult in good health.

The CDR3 is CAWSPYSNQPQHF. Written as DNA, the CDR3 is TGTGCCTGGAGCCCTTATAGCAATCAGCCCCAGCATTTT. The chain combines TRBV30 with TRBJ1-5, with no clear D. V was pared by 3 bases and J by 0 bases, with 6 bases between. CDR1 and CDR2 from the germline V gene are GTSNPN and SVGIG (reference sequence). The CDR3 is 13 amino acids.